The rows below give T cell receptor beta chains drawn from one sample of a study of cytomegalovirus exposure and HLA in healthy donors. Using immunoSEQ multiplex PCR, the repertoire was profiled, and TCRdb retains in-frame clones only, with some absent. In the table there are 150,000 to 200,000 clones, roughly 80% of which are singletons. Source material: PBMCs. Receptors originate from a male donor in good health and CMV-seronegative. Each CDR3 is given without its conserved first and last residue. Size is omitted from some rows. Given values are once, few, many or a class for expanded clones.

>-|TRBV5-5|TRBJ1-2
ASSFGQQGTYGYT
>-|TRBV7-9|TRBJ1-2
ATSQGSYGYT
>-|TRBV9|TRBJ1-2
ASSFRRDSIHGYT
>-|TRBV6-5|TRBJ2-7
ASGLGSPYEQY
>-|TRBV30|TRBJ2-2
AWSVLGTGELF
>-|TRBV4-2|TRBJ2-3
ASSQDISGGDTDTQY
>-|TRBV6-5|TRBJ2-3
ASSGLAGGTDTQY
>few|TRBV6-1|TRBJ1-2
ASSEALLVLNGYT
>-|TRBV30|TRBJ1-5
AWSRESYQPQH
>-|TRBV7-6|TRBJ1-4
ASSPGGANEKLF
>-|TRBV7-9|TRBJ1-1
ASSRGTEAF
>-|TRBV7-2|TRBJ1-4
ASSNGQLREKLF
>few|TRBV5-3|TRBJ2-7
ASEPGEGTYEQY
>-|TRBV11-1|TRBJ1-1
ASSHPIGAASWNTEAF
>-|TRBV2|TRBJ1-3
ASKEGRAGNTIY
>-|TRBV11-2|-
ATKNEGQSYEQY
>few|TRBV30|TRBJ2-7
AWRGEGNYEQY
>-|TRBV6-6|TRBJ2-7
ASRTGETYEQY
>-|TRBV6-5|TRBJ2-1
ASSTRDRGYNEQF
>-|TRBV27|TRBJ2-3
ASSRLARGRDTQY
>-|TRBV5-1|TRBJ2-1
ASSLFSGDDEQF
>-|TRBV4-1|TRBJ2-1
ASSHSEGPQF
>-|TRBV28|TRBJ1-2
ASGLQGARDYGYT
>-|TRBV4-1|TRBJ2-1
ASSQIAGGFVNEQF
>few|TRBV28|TRBJ2-1
ASSRGTSGKKEQF
>-|TRBV10-2|TRBJ2-3
ASSESRRTDTQY
>-|TRBV30|TRBJ2-3
AWSDPISGSNTDTQY
>-|TRBV18|TRBJ2-7
ASSPGQGASYEQY
>-|TRBV29-1|TRBJ2-2
SVTGTGELF
>-|TRBV6-1|TRBJ1-4
ASKVNTGDEKLF
>-|TRBV28|TRBJ2-5
ASTHSGQGGETQY
>-|TRBV27|TRBJ2-7
ASSLRLAGGIEQY
>once|TRBV7-2|TRBJ1-4
ASSLRGQRNLLNEKLF
>-|TRBV4-3|TRBJ2-3
ASSQGPIADSTDTQY
>-|TRBV5-6|TRBJ2-4
ASSIMTGDRRNIQY
>-|TRBV5-1|TRBJ1-1
ASSQRQGAPTEAF
>-|TRBV4-3|TRBJ1-2
ASSQGDRLDGYT
>-|TRBV4-2|TRBJ1-2
ASSQDQAAGNVYT
>-|TRBV6-6|TRBJ2-7
ASTEGRAKYEQY
>-|TRBV19|TRBJ2-7
ARVTTGGTSYEQY
>-|TRBV10-3|TRBJ1-2
ATAAKYRENYGYT
>-|TRBV7-2|TRBJ2-1
ASSLAAGGPDEQF
>-|TRBV7-2|TRBJ2-2
ASSFLGLAGTPNTGELF
>-|TRBV4-3|TRBJ1-2
ASSQDNRDYGYT
>-|TRBV11-2|TRBJ1-4
ASSPGQAGEKLF
>-|TRBV5-1|TRBJ1-1
ASSLQENTEAF
>-|TRBV7-3|TRBJ2-1
ASSLDSQPYNEQF
>-|TRBV19|TRBJ2-3
ASRRTDSLDTQY
>-|TRBV7-2|TRBJ1-3
ASSERGLGNTIY
>-|TRBV30|TRBJ1-6
AWSVVSSYNSPLH
>-|TRBV6-1|TRBJ2-7
ASSAGTGGYEQY
>-|TRBV5-1|TRBJ2-2
ASSFSTGELF